The 11 T cell receptor beta chains below all came from one sample that was sequenced in a study of T cell clones after liver transplantation. Sequencing was performed with immunoSEQ multiplex PCR; in TCRdb, only in-frame clones are kept and a portion is missing. This sample carries roughly 12,000 clones, roughly 70% of them seen once, and the ten largest clones take about 32%. The source material was CD8+ T cells from blood, sampled at the 22-month timepoint. The receptors originated from a human patient who received a liver transplant. The graft donor may have contributed some T cells.

The V call is TRBV27, the J call TRBJ1-5; 7 nucleotides align to TRBD1. J gave up 3 bases and V 5 bases, and 4 bases lay outside the gene matches. Germline CDR1 and CDR2: MNHEY and SMNVEV (reference sequence). The CDR3 runs to 14 residues. The CDR3 DNA follows: TGTGCCAGCAGTCCGGGGACAGACAATCAGCCCCAGCATTTT. Translated: CASSPGTDNQPQHF.

As to this clone: The sample carries other DNA sequences with the same CDR3. The chain employs TRBV7-8 and TRBJ2-3; 9 bases align to TRBD1. The CDR3 extends over 15 amino acids. Trimming removed 4 bases from V and 2 bases from J; junction bases left unmatched: 4. Per the germline V gene, CDR1 is SGHVS and CDR2 is FQNEAQ. CDR3 loop: CASSYRDRVTDTQYF. CDR3 nucleotides: TGTGCCAGCAGCTACCGGGACAGGGTCACAGATACGCAGTATTTT. The full variable domain, rest sourced from reference TRBV7-8 and TRBJ2-3, is GAGVSQSPRYKVAKRGQDVALRCDPISGHVSLFWYQQALGQGPEFLTYFQNEAQLDKSGLPSDRFFAERPEGSVSTLKIQRTQQEDSAVYLCASSYRDRVTDTQYFGPGTRLTVL.

The chain couples TRBV29-1 to TRBJ2-2, with D hard to call. Between the trimmed V and J ends, which lost 4 bases and 5 bases, there was a span of 8 bases. Germline CDR1 SQVTM, CDR2 ANQGSEA. This CDR3 is built from 12 residues. CDR3 DNA: TGCAGCGTTGTGACGGCTACCGGGGAGCTGTTTTTT. It yields the protein CSVVTATGELFF.

The gene calls are TRBV7-2 and TRBJ2-7; perhaps TRBD2 as D (6 bases). The CDR3 length is 14 residues. Trimming shortened V by 5 bases and J by 4 bases, and 15 bases separated the two germline ends. CDR1 is SGHTA, CDR2 FQGNSA, per germline. CDR3 sequence (DNA): TGTGCCAGCAGCCACGGGGGACGAAGGTACGAGCAGTACTTC. Protein product: CASSHGGRRYEQYF. The full variable domain, in which reference TRBV7-2 and TRBJ2-7 provide the parts outside the CDR3, is GAGVSQSPSNKVTEKGKDVELRCDPISGHTALYWYRQSLGQGLEFLIYFQGNSAPDKSGLPSDRFSAERTGGSVSTLTIQRTQQEDSAVYLCASSHGGRRYEQYFGPGTRLTVT.

The chain recombines TRBV11-2 with TRBJ2-1; the D is unclear. This CDR3 has 14 amino acids. V dropped 0 bases and J dropped 6 bases, with 9 bases sitting between them. Germline CDR1 and CDR2: SGHAT and FQNNGV. The CDR3 coding sequence is TGTGCCAGCAGCTTAGATCCTAGAGCCAATGAGCAGTTCTTC. Its translation is CASSLDPRANEQFF.

The chain combines TRBV6-5 with TRBJ1-5; D uncertain. V lost 2 bases to trimming and J lost 7 bases, with 15 bases between them. Germline V gene data show CDR1 as MNHEY and CDR2 as SVGAGI. This CDR3 has 15 amino acids. CDR3 sequence: CASSYRGRPDQPQHF. The CDR3 DNA is TGTGCCAGCAGTTACCGAGGACGTCCAGACCAGCCCCAGCATTTT.

In this sample, this clone turned up a few times. As DNA, the CDR3 is TGTGCCAGCAGCCAAGAGAGTTTCTACAATGAGCAGTTCTTC. The encoded protein is CASSQESFYNEQFF. The chain uses TRBV14 and TRBJ2-1; D unresolved. This CDR3 is built from 14 residues. V shed 0 bases and J shed 3 bases, with 6 bases lying between them. CDR1 and CDR2 (germline): SGHDN, FVKESK.

The table lists this clone with a few counts. For the CDR3, the DNA is TGCGCCAGCAGCCAAGACGGGGGGGGAGCAACTGAAGCTTTCTTT. Translated: CASSQDGGGATEAFF. The chain has TRBV4-3 and TRBJ1-1, with a possible D match to TRBD1 (5 bases). The germline gives CDR1 LGHNA, CDR2 YSLEER. This CDR3 region has 15 residues. The V end lost 0 bases, the J end lost 5 bases, and 13 bases lay between the germline ends.

The chain recombines TRBV9 with TRBJ1-4; D is unclear. Germline V gives CDR1 SGDLS, CDR2 YYNGEE. V was shortened by 0 bases and J by 8 bases, with 17 bases between the two germline ends. This CDR3 has 16 residues. The DNA of the CDR3 is TGTGCCAGCAGCGTAGATGGGGAGGCGTATGACGAAAAACTGTTTTTT. Its protein is CASSVDGEAYDEKLFF.

V is TRBV6-1 and J is TRBJ2-5; maybe TRBD1 (6 bases). The germline CDR1 and CDR2 sequences are MNHNS and SASEGT. V was pared by 7 bases and J by 5 bases, with 11 bases between. The CDR3 length is 12 residues. CDR3 in amino acids: CASKTGSETQYF. CDR3 coding DNA: TGTGCCAGCAAAACAGGGAGTGAGACCCAGTACTTC.

The chain couples TRBV11-3 to TRBJ2-7; D possibly corresponds to TRBD1 (6 bases). CDR1 is SGHNT, CDR2 YENEEA, per germline. The CDR3 covers 13 residues. Between the trimmed V and J ends, which lost 1 base and 5 bases, there was a span of 9 bases. CDR3 amino acids: CASSLGQENEQYF. DNA of the CDR3: TGTGCCAGCAGCTTAGGACAGGAAAACGAGCAGTACTTC.